This T cell receptor beta chain originates from a study of tumor-infiltrating lymphocytes in primary liver carcinoma. The CDR3 totals 14 residues. From germline, CDR1 is MDHEN and CDR2 SYDVKM. The junction had 9 bases not matched to a gene; V was cut back by 7 bases and J by 4 bases. Germline DNA was also extracted, and blood RNA was taken from unsorted whole blood. Synthesis of TCR beta cDNA was carried out from approximately 500 ng total RNA with a constant-region primer. Library construction for TCR beta comprised three nested multiplex PCR rounds performed with slightly modified ARM-PCR. The study ran its first two PCR rounds for roughly 9 cycles each, using TRBV1-TRBV30 forward primers and a C-beta reverse primer. TCRdb fed the multiplex PCR reads into MiXCR, producing one record per CDR3 protein. The sample lists approximately 300,000 distinct CDR3 sequences; about 62% were seen once.

Sequencing used peripheral blood. The V gene is TRBV28, the J gene TRBJ1-2, with 7 bases identical to TRBD1. This sequence was found in a man in his forties with primary liver carcinoma and hepatitis B virus infection. CDR3 sequence reads: CASTPGQLIYGYTF. The CDR3 region has the DNA TGTGCCAGCACCCCGGGACAGCTCATCTATGGCTACACCTTC.